Below, 23 T cell receptor beta chains from the same sample are listed, as sequenced in a study of blood T cell repertoires in COVID-19. Profiling relied on immunoSEQ multiplex PCR, and the TCRdb table lists in-frame clones only, not all of them. The data hold around 300,000 clones, with around nine tenths observed a single time. Specimen: PBMCs or T cells enriched from blood (not recorded which). The receptor source for this set is a woman aged 40-49 years who had recovered from COVID-19.

The chain couples TRBV5-1 to TRBJ2-5; 10 bases line up with TRBD1. The V segment lost 0 bases and the J segment 2 bases; nucleotides outside the gene matches: 4. This CDR3 contains 16 residues. Germline CDR1 is SGHRS and CDR2 is YFSETQ. CDR3 sequence (DNA): TGCGCCAGCAGCTTGGGGGACAGGGGAACTCAAGAGACCCAGTACTTC. Residues: CASSLGDRGTQETQYF.

The chain combines TRBV25-1 with TRBJ2-7; 8 bases are shared with TRBD1. Trimming at V came to 4 bases and at J to 2 bases, leaving 7 bases not matched to a gene. Germline lookup yields CDR1 MGHDK and CDR2 SYGVNS. The CDR3 runs 15 residues. The CDR3 nucleotides read TGTGCCAGCAGTGCCCCTAACAGGGGGACCTACGAGCAGTACTTC. It encodes CASSAPNRGTYEQYF.

The chain recombines TRBV6-5 with TRBJ1-6; perhaps TRBD1 as D (6 bases). Germline V gives CDR1 MNHEY, CDR2 SVGAGI. Trimming shortened V by 6 bases and J by 5 bases, and 14 bases separated the two germline ends. This CDR3 spans 15 amino acids. The CDR3 DNA reads TGTGCCAGCAGACCAGACAGGCCCCATAATTCACCCCTCCACTTT. Its protein product is CASRPDRPHNSPLHF.

DNA for the CDR3: TGTGCCAGCTCACCAACCGCCTCAGGGAATCCTGAAGCTTTCTTT. This sequence encodes CASSPTASGNPEAFF. The chain has TRBV18 and TRBJ1-1; D may be TRBD1 (5 bases). The CDR3 length is 15 residues. Trimming took off 2 bases at V and 6 bases at J, with 16 bases between the two ends. Germline V gene data show CDR1 as KGHSH and CDR2 as LQKENI.

V gene TRBV27 combines with J gene TRBJ1-2; D is uncertain. CDR3 size: 12 residues. The germline V gene encodes CDR1 MNHEY and CDR2 SMNVEV (reference sequence). The V end lost 5 bases, the J end lost 4 bases, and 8 bases lay between the germline ends. CDR3 nucleotides: TGTGCCAGCAGTCCTATTATCTATGGCTACACCTTC. It yields the protein CASSPIIYGYTF.

Written as DNA, the CDR3 is TGTGCCAGCAGCTTGAGTCAGGCTAACACCGGGGAGCTGTTTTTT. Protein product: CASSLSQANTGELFF. This chain joins TRBV5-4 and TRBJ2-2; D remains unclear. This CDR3 has 15 residues. CDR1 SGHNT and CDR2 YYREEE come from the germline V gene (reference sequence). V was trimmed by 1 base and J by 2 bases, leaving 9 bases between them.

The CDR3 sequence: CASSLAGGRGYTF. The DNA of the CDR3 is TGCGCCAGCAGCTTGGCCGGCGGGCGTGGCTACACCTTC. V and J are TRBV5-1 and TRBJ1-2; D uncertain. This CDR3 contains 13 residues. Trimming pared 0 bases from V and 7 bases from J, leaving 10 bases between. CDR1 is SGHRS and CDR2 is YFSETQ in the germline V gene.

The CDR3 is CASTARGSIYGYTF. CDR3 sequence (DNA): TGTGCCAGCACCGCCCGGGGAAGCATCTATGGCTACACCTTC. The chain has TRBV25-1 and TRBJ1-2, with D uncertain. This CDR3 is 14 amino acids long. Germline V gives CDR1 MGHDK, CDR2 SYGVNS. Deletions cut 7 bases from V and 4 bases from J, with 16 bases between.

The chain is built from TRBV6-2 or TRBV6-3 and TRBJ1-1; TRBD1 is a possible D gene (6 bases). The CDR3 is 12 residues long. The germline V gene has CDR1 MNHEY and CDR2 SVGEGT. V lost 5 bases, J lost 11 bases, and 15 bases lay in between. Here the CDR3 reads CASSKQGLMAFF. The CDR3 nucleotides read TGTGCCAGCAGTAAACAGGGTCTGATGGCTTTCTTT.

The chain combines TRBV25-1 with TRBJ1-2; possible D gene TRBD1, 5 bases. This CDR3 is 14 amino acids long. Germline assignment: CDR1 MGHDK and CDR2 SYGVNS. V was pared by 2 bases and J by 9 bases, with 16 bases between. CDR3: CASSEKRGPGRYTF. Here the CDR3 DNA reads TGTGCCAGCAGTGAAAAGCGGGGCCCAGGGCGCTACACCTTC.

Remarks on this clone: The same CDR3 can be traced to other DNA sequences in this sample. The CDR3 loop reads CASSGGLAGAGYEQYF. DNA for the CDR3: TGCGCCAGCAGCGGAGGACTAGCGGGAGCCGGGTACGAGCAGTACTTC. V is TRBV5-1 and J is TRBJ2-7; TRBD2 matches at 13 bases. In germline, CDR1 is SGHRS, CDR2 YFSETQ. The CDR3 is 16 amino acids. Trimming took 4 bases from V and 4 from J; bases not matched to a gene: 8.

This clone was counted between two and nine times. This rearrangement joins TRBV2 to TRBJ1-2, with D perhaps matching TRBD1 (5 bases). Germline CDR1 SNHLY, CDR2 FYNNEI. Trimming stripped 1 base from V and 5 bases from J, with 5 bases between. CDR3 size: 12 residues. The CDR3 DNA is TGTGCCAGCAGTGAAGACAGGTATGGCTACACCTTC. Translating gives CASSEDRYGYTF.

The chain employs TRBV5-4 and TRBJ2-1, with D possibly TRBD2 on 6 matching bases. The CDR3 has 15 residues. The V end lost 0 bases, the J end lost 2 bases, and 9 bases lay between the germline ends. Looked up from germline, CDR1 is SGHNT and CDR2 is YYREEE (reference sequence). CDR3 sequence: CASSLVAGPYNEQFF. As DNA, the CDR3 is TGTGCCAGCAGCTTGGTGGCGGGACCCTACAATGAGCAGTTCTTC.

The chain couples TRBV9 to TRBJ1-2; D might be TRBD1 (5 bases). V was clipped by 1 base and J by 4 bases, with 11 bases between them. The CDR3 extends over 14 amino acids. The V gene's germline CDR1 is SGDLS and CDR2 YYNGEE. The CDR3 nucleotides read TGTGCCAGCAGCGTATCCCAGGGAACCTATGGCTACACCTTC. This encodes CASSVSQGTYGYTF.

The chain employs TRBV25-1 and TRBJ2-7; 10 bases map to TRBD1. Trimming took 3 bases from V and 2 from J; bases not matched to a gene: 4. CDR1 MGHDK and CDR2 SYGVNS come from the germline V gene. CDR3 length: 15 amino acids. The CDR3 nucleotides read TGTGCCAGCAGTGATTCGACAGGGGGCCCCTACGAGCAGTACTTC. It is translated as CASSDSTGGPYEQYF.

The chain is built from TRBV5-1 and TRBJ1-3, with D unclear. The CDR3 runs to 16 residues. Germline assignment: CDR1 SGHRS and CDR2 YFSETQ. V shed 0 bases and J shed 4 bases, with 14 bases lying between them. The CDR3 region has the DNA TGCGCCAGCAGCTTGGTTGGAGGGAGAGGCGGAAACACCATATATTTT. Translated: CASSLVGGRGGNTIYF.

The chain links TRBV18 to TRBJ2-3; TRBD1 matches at 8 bases. The CDR3 is made up of 14 amino acids. Trimming removed 5 bases from V and 6 bases from J; junction bases left unmatched: 7. CDR1 KGHSH and CDR2 LQKENI come from the germline V gene. CDR3 amino acids: CASSYKTGVDTQYF. The CDR3 DNA reads TGTGCCAGCTCATACAAGACAGGGGTCGATACGCAGTATTTT. Complete variable domain (other parts from reference TRBV18 and TRBJ2-3): NAGVMQNPRHLVRRRGQEARLRCSPMKGHSHVYWYRQLPEEGLKFMVYLQKENIIDESGMPKERFSAEFPKEGPSILRIQQVVRGDSAAYFCASSYKTGVDTQYFGPGTRLTVL.

There are a few counts of this clone. V and J are TRBV18 and TRBJ2-3, with D possibly matching TRBD1 (6 bases). Trimming took off 3 bases at V and 1 base at J, with 11 bases between the two ends. The germline V gene encodes CDR1 KGHSH and CDR2 LQKENI. The CDR3 has 15 residues. In nucleotides, the CDR3 is TGTGCCAGCTCACCTCCTGAGGGGGGCACAGATACGCAGTATTTT. Encoded protein: CASSPPEGGTDTQYF.

The rearrangement uses TRBV5-8 and TRBJ2-7; D is perhaps TRBD1 (6 bases). The length of the CDR3 is 14 residues. V dropped 0 bases and J dropped 7 bases, with 14 bases sitting between them. CDR1 and CDR2 from the germline V gene are SGHTS and YDEGEE. CDR3 amino acids: CASSLARLTGEQYF. DNA of the CDR3: TGTGCCAGCAGCTTGGCAAGGCTTACAGGGGAGCAGTACTTC.

This chain joins TRBV7-2 and TRBJ2-2, with TRBD2 matching over 10 bases. V shed 2 bases and J 0 bases; nucleotides not matched to a gene: 3. Germline-derived CDR1 and CDR2 are SGHTA and FQGNSA. The CDR3 is 17 amino acids. CDR3 sequence: CASSLLLAGPNTGELFF. The DNA of the CDR3 is TGTGCCAGCAGCTTATTACTAGCGGGACCGAACACCGGGGAGCTGTTTTTT.

The chain employs TRBV5-1 and TRBJ2-1, with 9 bases matching TRBD2. V trimming: 2 bases; J trimming: 12 bases; junction bases outside the gene matches: 9. This CDR3 contains 14 residues. Germline CDR1 reads SGHRS; CDR2 reads YFSETQ. The CDR3 spells CASSFGGRALGQFF. Here the CDR3 DNA reads TGCGCCAGCAGCTTTGGCGGGAGGGCCCTCGGGCAGTTCTTC.

The V and J genes are TRBV29-1 and TRBJ1-1; TRBD1 is a possible D gene (5 bases). Germline V gene data show CDR1 as SQVTM and CDR2 as ANQGSEA. The V gene lost 0 bases and the J gene lost 5 bases, with 19 bases spanning the gap. The CDR3 loop spans 16 amino acids. Written as DNA, the CDR3 is TGCAGCGTTGAAGATCTCATGTCAGGAAAGGGGACTGAAGCTTTCTTT. It translates to CSVEDLMSGKGTEAFF.

CDR3 amino acids: CASSMRTGFPYEQYF. The CDR3 DNA is TGCGCCAGCAGCATGCGGACAGGGTTTCCCTACGAGCAGTACTTC. The chain has TRBV4-1 and TRBJ2-7, with 8 bases identical to TRBD1. The CDR3 sequence is 15 residues long. J gave up 2 bases and V 5 bases, and 8 bases lay outside the gene matches. Germline CDR1 is MGHRA and CDR2 is YSYEKL.